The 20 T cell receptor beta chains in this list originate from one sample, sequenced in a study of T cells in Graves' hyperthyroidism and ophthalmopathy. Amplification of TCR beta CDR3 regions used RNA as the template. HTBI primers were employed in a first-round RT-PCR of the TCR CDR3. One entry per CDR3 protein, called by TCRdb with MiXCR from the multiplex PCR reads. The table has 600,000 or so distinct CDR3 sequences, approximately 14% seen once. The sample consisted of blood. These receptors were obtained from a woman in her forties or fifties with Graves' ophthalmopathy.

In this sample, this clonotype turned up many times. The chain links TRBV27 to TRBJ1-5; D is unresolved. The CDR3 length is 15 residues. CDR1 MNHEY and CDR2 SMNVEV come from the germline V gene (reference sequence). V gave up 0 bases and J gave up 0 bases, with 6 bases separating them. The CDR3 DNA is TGTGCCAGCAGTTTATCAACCCCTAGCAATCAGCCCCAGCATTTT. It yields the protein CASSLSTPSNQPQHF.

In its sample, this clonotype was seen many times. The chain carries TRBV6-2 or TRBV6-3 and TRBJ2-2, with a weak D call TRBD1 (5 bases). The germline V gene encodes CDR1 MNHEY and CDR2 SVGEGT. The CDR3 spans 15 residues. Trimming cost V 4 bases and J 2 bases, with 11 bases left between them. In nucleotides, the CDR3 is TGTGCCAGCAGTTCGACAGATGACAACACCGGGGAGCTGTTTTTT. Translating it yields CASSSTDDNTGELFF.

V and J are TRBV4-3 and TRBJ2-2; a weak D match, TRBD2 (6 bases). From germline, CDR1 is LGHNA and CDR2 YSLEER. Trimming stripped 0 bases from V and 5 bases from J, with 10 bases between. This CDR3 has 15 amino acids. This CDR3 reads CASSQDMGLTGELFF. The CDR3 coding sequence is TGCGCCAGCAGCCAAGATATGGGACTTACCGGGGAGCTGTTTTTT.

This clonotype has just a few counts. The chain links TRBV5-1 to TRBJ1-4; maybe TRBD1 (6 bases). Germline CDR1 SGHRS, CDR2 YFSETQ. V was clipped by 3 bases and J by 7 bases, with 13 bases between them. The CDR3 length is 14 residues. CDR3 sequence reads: CASSSPGQPEKLFF. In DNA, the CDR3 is TGCGCCAGCAGCTCCCCTGGACAGCCTGAAAAACTGTTTTTT.

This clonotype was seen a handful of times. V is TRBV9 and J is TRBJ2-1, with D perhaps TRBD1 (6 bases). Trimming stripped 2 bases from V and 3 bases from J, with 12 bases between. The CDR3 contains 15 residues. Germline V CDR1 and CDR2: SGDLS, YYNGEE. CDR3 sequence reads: CASSVHRVGYNEQFF. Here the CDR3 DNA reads TGTGCCAGCAGCGTCCACAGGGTGGGCTACAATGAGCAGTTCTTC.

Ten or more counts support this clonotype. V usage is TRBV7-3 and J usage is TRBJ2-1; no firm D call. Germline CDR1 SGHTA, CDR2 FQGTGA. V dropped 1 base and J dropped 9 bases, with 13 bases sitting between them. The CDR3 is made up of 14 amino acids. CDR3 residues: CASSLSTASSEQFF. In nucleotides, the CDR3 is TGTGCCAGCAGCTTAAGTACGGCGTCTAGTGAGCAGTTCTTC.

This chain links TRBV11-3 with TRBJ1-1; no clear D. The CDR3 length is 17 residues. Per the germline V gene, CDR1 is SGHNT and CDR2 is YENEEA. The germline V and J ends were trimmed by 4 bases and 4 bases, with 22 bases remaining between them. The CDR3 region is CASSYQVPTYRGTEAFF. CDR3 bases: TGTGCCAGCAGCTATCAGGTCCCCACCTATCGGGGCACTGAAGCTTTCTTT.

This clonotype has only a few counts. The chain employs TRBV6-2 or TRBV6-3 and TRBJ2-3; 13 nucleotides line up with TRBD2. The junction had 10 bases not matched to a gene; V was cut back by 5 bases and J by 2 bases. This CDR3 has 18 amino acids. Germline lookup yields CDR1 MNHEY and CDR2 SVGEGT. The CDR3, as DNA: TGTGCCAGCAGTCCCCGGACTAGCGGGAGCCCACACACAGATACGCAGTATTTT. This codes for CASSPRTSGSPHTDTQYF.

CDR3 protein: CASRPATGNTGELFF. For the CDR3, the DNA is TGTGCCAGCAGGCCCGCGACAGGGAATACCGGGGAGCTGTTTTTT. V usage is TRBV27 and J usage is TRBJ2-2; 7 nucleotides agree with TRBD1. CDR3 length: 15 residues. V gave up 6 bases and J gave up 5 bases; unmatched junction bases: 9. CDR1 is MNHEY, CDR2 SMNVEV, per germline (reference sequence).

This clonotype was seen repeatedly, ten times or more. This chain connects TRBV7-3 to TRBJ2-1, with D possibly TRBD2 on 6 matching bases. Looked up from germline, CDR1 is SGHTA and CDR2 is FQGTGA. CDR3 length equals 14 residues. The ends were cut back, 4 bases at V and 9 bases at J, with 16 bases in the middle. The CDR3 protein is CASSSQRGGTEQFF. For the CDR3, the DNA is TGTGCCAGCAGCTCACAAAGGGGCGGGACTGAGCAGTTCTTC.

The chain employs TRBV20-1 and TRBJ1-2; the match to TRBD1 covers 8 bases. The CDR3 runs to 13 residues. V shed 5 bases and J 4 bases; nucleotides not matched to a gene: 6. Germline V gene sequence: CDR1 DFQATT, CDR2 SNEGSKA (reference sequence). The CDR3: CSADNRGAYGYTF. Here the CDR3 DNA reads TGCAGTGCTGATAACAGGGGGGCCTATGGCTACACCTTC.

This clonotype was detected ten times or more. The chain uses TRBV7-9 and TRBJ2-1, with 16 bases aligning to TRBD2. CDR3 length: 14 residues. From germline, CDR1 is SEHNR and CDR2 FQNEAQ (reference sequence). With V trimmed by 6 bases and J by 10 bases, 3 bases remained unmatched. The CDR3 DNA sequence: TGTGCCAGCAGGACGGGACTAGCGGGAGGGGAGCAGTTCTTC. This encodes CASRTGLAGGEQFF.

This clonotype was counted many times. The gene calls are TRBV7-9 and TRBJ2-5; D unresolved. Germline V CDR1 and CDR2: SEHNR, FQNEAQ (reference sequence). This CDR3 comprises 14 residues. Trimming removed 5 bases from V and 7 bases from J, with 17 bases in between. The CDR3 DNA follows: TGTGCCAGCAGCCCGAATCCCCCGCGAGGGACCCAGTACTTC. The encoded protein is CASSPNPPRGTQYF. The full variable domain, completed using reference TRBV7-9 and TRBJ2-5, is DTGVSQNPRHKITKRGQNVTFRCDPISEHNRLYWYRQTLGQGPEFLTYFQNEAQLEKSRLLSDRFSAERPKGSFSTLEIQRTEQGDSAMYLCASSPNPPRGTQYFGPGTRLLVL.

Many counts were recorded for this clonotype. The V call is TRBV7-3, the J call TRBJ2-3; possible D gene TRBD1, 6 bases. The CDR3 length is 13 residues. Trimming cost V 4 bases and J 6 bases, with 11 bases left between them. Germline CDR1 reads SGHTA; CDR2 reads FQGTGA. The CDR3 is CASSSGTKDTQYF. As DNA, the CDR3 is TGTGCCAGCAGCTCCGGGACAAAGGATACGCAGTATTTT.

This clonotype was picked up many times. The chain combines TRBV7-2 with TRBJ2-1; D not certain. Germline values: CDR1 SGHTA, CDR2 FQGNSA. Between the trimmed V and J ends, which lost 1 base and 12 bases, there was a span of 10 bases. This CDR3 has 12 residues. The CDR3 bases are TGTGCCAGCAGCTTAGGCGGCGTTCGGCAGTTCTTC. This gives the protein CASSLGGVRQFF.

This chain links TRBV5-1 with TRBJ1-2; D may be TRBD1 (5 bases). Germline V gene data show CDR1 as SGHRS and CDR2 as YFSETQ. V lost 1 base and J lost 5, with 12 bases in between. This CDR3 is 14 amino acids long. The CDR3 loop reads CASSLNRWDYGYTF. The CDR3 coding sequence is TGCGCCAGCAGCTTGAACAGGTGGGATTATGGCTACACCTTC.

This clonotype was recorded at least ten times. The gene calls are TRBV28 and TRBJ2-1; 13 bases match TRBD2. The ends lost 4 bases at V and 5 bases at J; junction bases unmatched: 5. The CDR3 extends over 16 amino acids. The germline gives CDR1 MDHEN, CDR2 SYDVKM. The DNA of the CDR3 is TGTGCCAGCAGTTGGACTAGCGGGAGCCTAAACAATGAGCAGTTCTTC. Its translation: CASSWTSGSLNNEQFF. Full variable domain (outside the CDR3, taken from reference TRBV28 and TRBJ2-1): DVKVTQSSRYLVKRTGEKVFLECVQDMDHENMFWYRQDPGLGLRLIYFSYDVKMKEKGDIPEGYSVSREKKERFSLILESASTNQTSMYLCASSWTSGSLNNEQFFGPGTRLTVL.

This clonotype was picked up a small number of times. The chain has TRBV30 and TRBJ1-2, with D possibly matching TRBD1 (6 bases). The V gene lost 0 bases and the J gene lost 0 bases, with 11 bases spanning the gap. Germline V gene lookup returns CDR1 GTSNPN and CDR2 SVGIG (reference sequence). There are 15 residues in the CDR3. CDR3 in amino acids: CAWSVQGRTNYGYTF. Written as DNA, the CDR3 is TGTGCCTGGAGTGTACAGGGCAGAACTAACTATGGCTACACCTTC.

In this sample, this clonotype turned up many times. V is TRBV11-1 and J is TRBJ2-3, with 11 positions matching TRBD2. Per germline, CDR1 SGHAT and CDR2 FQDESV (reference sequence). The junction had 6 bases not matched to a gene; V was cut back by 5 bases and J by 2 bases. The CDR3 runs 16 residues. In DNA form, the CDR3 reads TGTGCCAGCAGCGCAACTAGCGGGAGTACCACAGATACGCAGTATTTT. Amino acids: CASSATSGSTTDTQYF.

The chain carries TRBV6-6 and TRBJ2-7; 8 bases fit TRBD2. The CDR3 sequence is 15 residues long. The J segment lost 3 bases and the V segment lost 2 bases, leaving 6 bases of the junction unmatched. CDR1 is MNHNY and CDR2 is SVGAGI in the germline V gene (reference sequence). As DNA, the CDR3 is TGTGCCAGCAGTTACGGTAGCGGGGCCAACTACGAGCAGTACTTC. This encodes CASSYGSGANYEQYF.